Each of the 15 T cell receptor beta chains below was sequenced from the same sample in a study of a mutant IDH1 vaccine in newly diagnosed glioma. Time point denoted: week 23, last vaccination. All doses held 300 ug of mutant IDH1 20-mer peptide, with topical imiquimod. Only in-frame clones appear in the TCRdb table, and some are missing; sequencing was by immunoSEQ multiplex PCR. This sample has 70,000 to 95,000 clones, with around 83% found just once. Their antigen targets remain unknown. The sample consisted of PBMCs, taken from a glioma patient whose treatment included an IDH1 peptide vaccine. The origin of the receptors is a woman in her forties or fifties with glioma.

This clone was found a few times. J is TRBJ2-1 and V is TRBV7-8, with D maybe TRBD1 (7 bases). Trimming removed 5 bases from V and 3 bases from J, with 17 bases in between. The CDR3 contains 16 residues. Germline values: CDR1 SGHVS, CDR2 FQNEAQ. The chain's CDR3 is CASSPYRQGGYNEQFF. For the CDR3, the DNA is TGTGCCAGCAGCCCCTACCGGCAGGGGGGCTACAATGAGCAGTTCTTC. Combining the CDR3 with reference TRBV7-8 and TRBJ2-1 gives the whole variable domain GAGVSQSPRYKVAKRGQDVALRCDPISGHVSLFWYQQALGQGPEFLTYFQNEAQLDKSGLPSDRFFAERPEGSVSTLKIQRTQQEDSAVYLCASSPYRQGGYNEQFFGPGTRLTVL.

This chain links TRBV29-1 with TRBJ1-1; the match to TRBD1 covers 7 bases. With 7 bases clipped from V and 1 base from J, the junction kept 15 bases outside the gene matches. The CDR3 sequence is 16 residues long. Germline V gene sequence: CDR1 SQVTM, CDR2 ANQGSEA. The CDR3 sequence is CSAQTHGGTANTEAFF. The DNA for the CDR3 is TGCAGCGCCCAGACCCACGGTGGGACAGCGAACACTGAAGCTTTCTTT.

The chain uses TRBV7-6 and TRBJ2-1; the D gene is possibly TRBD2 (5 bases). Deletions cut 5 bases from V and 2 bases from J, with 7 bases between. CDR1 and CDR2 (germline): SGHVS, FNYEAQ. The CDR3 runs 13 residues. The chain's CDR3 is CASSGGPYNEQFF. CDR3 bases: TGTGCCAGCAGCGGCGGGCCCTACAATGAGCAGTTCTTC.

The chain couples TRBV10-2 to TRBJ1-1; D is unresolved. V dropped 7 bases and J dropped 5 bases, with 14 bases sitting between them. This CDR3 contains 13 residues. Germline V gene data show CDR1 as WSHSY and CDR2 as SAAADI. The CDR3 DNA reads as TGCGCCAGCAAGATGACGGGTTGGACTGAAGCTTTCTTT. It translates to CASKMTGWTEAFF.

This chain links TRBV19 with TRBJ1-5, with D tentatively TRBD1 (6 bases). The length of the CDR3 is 15 residues. Germline V gene lookup returns CDR1 LNHDA and CDR2 SQIVND (reference sequence). V lost 1 base to trimming and J lost 4 bases, with 11 bases between them. CDR3 in amino acids: CASSIGDRKNQPQHF. In nucleotides, the CDR3 is TGTGCCAGTAGTATAGGAGACAGGAAGAATCAGCCCCAGCATTTT.

The rearrangement uses TRBV10-1 and TRBJ1-1; 7 bases align to TRBD1. This CDR3 region has 13 residues. Germline CDR1 reads WNHNN; CDR2 reads SYGVQD (reference sequence). V lost 6 bases to trimming and J lost 3 bases; unmatched junction nucleotides: 4. The CDR3, as DNA: TGCGCCAGCAGCATCACAGGGGACACTGAAGCTTTCTTT. It yields the protein CASSITGDTEAFF.

This chain uses TRBV29-1 with TRBJ2-1, with TRBD2 matching 12 bases. The CDR3 extends over 15 amino acids. CDR1 and CDR2 from the germline V gene are SQVTM and ANQGSEA. V gave up 4 bases and J gave up 7 bases; unmatched junction bases: 8. CDR3 sequence (DNA): TGCAGCGTTGTTGCCCTACTAGCGGGAGGTAATGAGCAGTTCTTC. Protein sequence: CSVVALLAGGNEQFF.

This chain connects TRBV30 to TRBJ1-2; tentatively, D is TRBD1 (6 bases). The CDR3 has 13 amino acids. Germline V gene data show CDR1 as GTSNPN and CDR2 as SVGIG (reference sequence). With 0 bases removed from V and 4 bases from J, the gap between germline ends came to 9 bases. CDR3: CAWSVLGGYGYTF. CDR3 DNA sequence: TGTGCCTGGAGTGTCCTAGGGGGCTATGGCTACACCTTC.

The CDR3 DNA reads TGTGCCAGTCGGGACAGGGGATCCTACGAGCAGTACTTC. The encoded protein is CASRDRGSYEQYF. The chain joins TRBV19 to TRBJ2-7; 10 positions agree with TRBD1. V shed 8 bases, J shed 1 base, and the junction held 2 bases outside the gene matches. The length of the CDR3 is 13 residues. The V gene's germline CDR1 is LNHDA and CDR2 SQIVND (reference sequence).

V is TRBV28 and J is TRBJ1-5; no firm D call. Trimming left V 9 bases short and J 3 bases short, with 9 bases between. This CDR3 region has 12 residues. The germline V gene encodes CDR1 MDHEN and CDR2 SYDVKM. The CDR3 sequence is CASLNFNQPQHF. In nucleotides, the CDR3 is TGTGCCAGTCTAAATTTCAATCAGCCCCAGCATTTT.

This chain connects TRBV5-4 to TRBJ1-1; D may be TRBD1 (5 bases). The CDR3 is 11 amino acids. From germline, CDR1 is SGHNT and CDR2 YYREEE (reference sequence). The V and J ends lost 4 bases and 7 bases respectively, with 8 bases between them. The chain's CDR3 is CASSTGGEAFF. The CDR3 DNA is TGTGCCAGCAGCACTGGGGGTGAAGCTTTCTTT.

This clone was counted only a few times. The chain joins TRBV20-1 to TRBJ2-1; no clear D. V was shortened by 6 bases and J by 6 bases, with 6 bases between the two germline ends. The V gene's germline CDR1 is DFQATT and CDR2 SNEGSKA (reference sequence). The CDR3 loop spans 10 amino acids. The CDR3: CSAMINEQFF. CDR3 in DNA: TGCAGTGCAATGATCAATGAGCAGTTCTTC.

J is TRBJ2-3 and V is TRBV19; 12 bases line up with TRBD1. With V trimmed by 5 bases and J by 0 bases, 6 bases remained unmatched. The CDR3 runs 17 residues. The germline gives CDR1 LNHDA, CDR2 SQIVND (reference sequence). In DNA, the CDR3 is TGTGCCAGTAGTCCCCTGGGACAGGGGGCAAGCACAGATACGCAGTATTTT. Translation: CASSPLGQGASTDTQYF.

This clone was observed a few times. This chain links TRBV5-1 with TRBJ1-6; 8 bases map to TRBD1. The CDR3 has 15 amino acids. J lost 11 bases, V lost 3 bases, and 10 bases had no gene match. The germline gives CDR1 SGHRS, CDR2 YFSETQ. This CDR3 reads CASSYETGGGAPLHF. CDR3 in DNA: TGCGCCAGCAGCTACGAAACAGGGGGAGGTGCACCCCTCCACTTT.

V gene TRBV27 combines with J gene TRBJ1-6; D not resolved. The CDR3 spans 13 residues. The germline gives CDR1 MNHEY, CDR2 SMNVEV (reference sequence). Deletions cut 0 bases from V and 9 bases from J, with 6 bases between. CDR3 bases: TGTGCCAGCAGTTTATCCCGGGTTTCACCCCTCCACTTT. It is translated as CASSLSRVSPLHF.